This T cell receptor (beta chain) is from a study of T cells in localized non-small cell lung cancer. TCRdb keeps only in-frame clones here, not all; method: immunoSEQ multiplex PCR. The table has around 33,000 clones, about 90% seen once. Findings of the study overall: One tumor region alone was sequenced, and heterogeneity therefore remains possible. Density of T cells in blood, when higher, went with longer overall survival. Adjacent lung exhibited a median of around 60 among the 100 most abundant tumor clones.

A remark on this clone: Its specificity is not known.

The receptor was derived from a female donor older than 55 with stage I lung adenocarcinoma. The source was peripheral blood, collected before any cancer treatment.

In nucleotides, the CDR3 is TGTGCCACCAGCCTGGTTAAGGGTAGCAATCAGCCCCAGCATTTT. This encodes CATSLVKGSNQPQHF. The chain couples TRBV15 to TRBJ1-5; D uncertain. Trimming shortened V by 5 bases and J by 0 bases, and 11 bases separated the two germline ends. Germline V gene data show CDR1 as LNHNV and CDR2 as YYDKDF (reference sequence). CDR3 length: 15 amino acids. The variable domain in full, with the rest retrieved from reference TRBV15 and TRBJ1-5, is DAMVIQNPRYQVTQFGKPVTLSCSQTLNHNVMYWYQQKSSQAPKLLFHYYDKDFNNEADTPDNFQSRRPNTSFCFLDIRSPGLGDTAMYLCATSLVKGSNQPQHFGDGTRLSIL.